This TCR beta chain is drawn from a study of blood T cells in healthy people across ages. The CDR3 length is 15 residues. With 3 bases clipped from V and 6 bases from J, the junction kept 4 bases outside the gene matches. The second PCR ran 7 to 11 cycles with a sample-barcoded 5' primer and J-beta primers. MiXCR, applied by TCRdb to the 5' RACE reads, yields one record per CDR3 protein. The table shows 550,000 to 750,000 distinct CDR3 sequences, with roughly 20% occurring only once. Sequencing was carried out using blood. The sequence was collected from a man aged 65 to 85 in good health. J is TRBJ1-5 and V is TRBV12-3 or TRBV12-4; 11 nucleotides line up with TRBD1. The CDR3 DNA sequence: TGTGCCAGCAGTTTCAGGACAGGGGGCGGTCAGCCCCAGCATTTT. It translates to CASSFRTGGGQPQHF.